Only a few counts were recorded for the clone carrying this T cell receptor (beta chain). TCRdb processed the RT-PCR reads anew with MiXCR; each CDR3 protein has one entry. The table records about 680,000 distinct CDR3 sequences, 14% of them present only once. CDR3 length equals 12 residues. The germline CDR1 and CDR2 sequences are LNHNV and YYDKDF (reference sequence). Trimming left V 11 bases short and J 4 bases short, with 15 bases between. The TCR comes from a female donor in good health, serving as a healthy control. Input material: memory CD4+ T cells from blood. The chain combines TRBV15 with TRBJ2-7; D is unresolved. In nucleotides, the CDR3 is TGTGCCCCAAGAGGCAGCTTATACGAGCAGTACTTC. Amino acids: CAPRGSLYEQYF.